This T cell receptor (beta chain) was identified during a study of blood T cell repertoires in COVID-19. Study at large: Samples taken during acute and convalescent COVID-19 were collected in the United States, Italy and Spain. From T cells, B-cell-depleted T cells, or PBMCs came the material, which was cDNA or gDNA.

The authors' processing: By means of reference gene primer amplification, nucleated cell counts were estimated. Some clones are missing from TCRdb's copy, which holds only in-frame ones; the method was immunoSEQ multiplex PCR. V and J calls and clone size are as listed in that table; D and trimming were resolved from the DNA. The table records 98,000 or so clones, roughly nine tenths of them present only once. The source is a man between 60 and 70 years old with COVID-19, enrolled during active disease. Sequenced: peripheral blood.

The chain's CDR3 is CASTDSDRLYNEQFF. CDR3 nucleotides: TGTGCCAGCACCGACTCGGACAGGCTCTACAATGAGCAGTTCTTC. This rearrangement joins TRBV11-3 to TRBJ2-1; 7 nucleotides line up with TRBD1. CDR1 and CDR2 from the germline V gene are SGHNT and YENEEA. V shed 7 bases and J 3 bases; nucleotides not matched to a gene: 9. The CDR3 runs to 15 residues.